This entry features one T cell receptor beta chain sequence. The sample originates from a study of technical replicates of blood from four donors. The protocol was immunoSEQ multiplex PCR, while the TCRdb copy is restricted to in-frame clones and leaves out a portion. The profile shows 70,000 to 95,000 clones, around 94% of them singletons. The sequenced sample consisted of T cells isolated from PBMCs. This receptor was identified in a human donor in good health.

Here the CDR3 reads CATSRDPLDRALHF. In nucleotides, the CDR3 is TGTGCCACCAGCAGAGACCCCCTAGACCGGGCCCTCCACTTT. V and J are TRBV15 and TRBJ1-6; no definite D call. V was clipped by 0 bases and J by 14 bases, with 14 bases between them. CDR3 size: 14 residues. In germline, CDR1 is LNHNV, CDR2 YYDKDF (reference sequence).